This TCR beta chain was observed in a study of Graves' ophthalmopathy and Graves' hyperthyroidism. Findings and caveats of the study: The model's prediction of ophthalmopathy progression had about 70% sensitivity and less than 75% specificity. Detected in blood as well were most expanded thyroid clonotypes with frequency above 0.001.

This clonotype was seen at least ten times. Antigen specificity is unknown. This CDR3 spans 14 amino acids. The V gene lost 2 bases and the J gene lost 1 base, with 8 bases spanning the gap. Germline V gives CDR1 MNHEY, CDR2 SVGEGT. Amplification of the TCR beta CDR3 regions used RNA transcripts (as template). HTBI primers were employed in first-round RT-PCR, then a second-round multiplex PCR followed. TCRdb itself ran the multiplex PCR reads through MiXCR, one entry per CDR3 protein. The repertoire holds about 380,000 distinct CDR3 sequences, with approximately 15% as singletons. Thyroid ultrasound, orbital computed tomography, TRAb, serum thyroxine and clinical symptoms formed the basis of diagnosis.

Sequencing input: peripheral blood. The TCR comes from a woman in her late teens or twenties with stable Graves' hyperthyroidism. This rearrangement joins TRBV6-2 or TRBV6-3 to TRBJ1-1; D is uncertain. The DNA for the CDR3 is TGTGCCAGCAGTTACCGGCAAGGGAACACTGAAGCTTTCTTT. Encoded protein: CASSYRQGNTEAFF.